The rows below give T cell receptor beta chains drawn from one sample of a study of blood T cell repertoires in COVID-19. Profiling relied on immunoSEQ multiplex PCR, and the TCRdb table lists in-frame clones only, not all of them. The sample has hundreds of thousands of clones; around 90% are singletons. The sample consisted of peripheral blood. These receptors were obtained from a young woman who had recovered from COVID-19. Both conserved end residues are part of each CDR3. The order of the fields is CDR3 protein, J gene, V gene.

CDR3aa: CASSPQANYGYTF
j_gene: TRBJ1-2
v_gene: TRBV4-2

CDR3aa: CASSGTGGSDSYEQYF
j_gene: TRBJ2-7
v_gene: TRBV7-9

CDR3aa: CATSSLQGGGTEAFF
j_gene: TRBJ1-1
v_gene: TRBV15

CDR3aa: CASSLAVGAGGYTF
j_gene: TRBJ1-2
v_gene: TRBV7-2

CDR3aa: CASSQEPLLAAIDTQYF
j_gene: TRBJ2-3
v_gene: TRBV4-2

CDR3aa: CSVQGARTDTQYF
j_gene: TRBJ2-3
v_gene: TRBV29-1

CDR3aa: CASSTGRDTEQFF
j_gene: TRBJ2-1
v_gene: TRBV27

CDR3aa: CASSPRGTSAPYEQYF
j_gene: TRBJ2-7
v_gene: TRBV18

CDR3aa: CASTYDRGGTEAFF
j_gene: TRBJ1-1
v_gene: TRBV6-5

CDR3aa: CSVVPQYNTEAFF
j_gene: TRBJ1-1
v_gene: TRBV29-1

CDR3aa: CASSPGLAGGSYSYEQYF
j_gene: TRBJ2-7
v_gene: TRBV4-2

CDR3aa: CSAIGSNEQFF
j_gene: TRBJ2-1
v_gene: TRBV20-1

CDR3aa: CASYEGKEQFF
j_gene: TRBJ2-1
v_gene: TRBV6-5

CDR3aa: CASSLSAGYTDTQYF
j_gene: TRBJ2-3
v_gene: TRBV28

CDR3aa: CAWSDLETGHNYGYTF
j_gene: TRBJ1-2
v_gene: TRBV30

CDR3aa: CASSQDYAARNEQYF
j_gene: TRBJ2-7
v_gene: TRBV4-3

CDR3aa: CAWRASGGGEAFF
j_gene: TRBJ1-1
v_gene: TRBV30

CDR3aa: CASRKRTGRSRTEAFF
j_gene: TRBJ1-1
v_gene: TRBV2

CDR3aa: CASSDPASGKNIQYF
j_gene: TRBJ2-4
v_gene: TRBV6-1

CDR3aa: CASSQGMVGAGFRGYTF
j_gene: TRBJ1-2
v_gene: TRBV4-2

CDR3aa: CASSGAGLEETQYF
j_gene: TRBJ2-5
v_gene: TRBV9

CDR3aa: CASISGGKNEKLFF
j_gene: TRBJ1-4
v_gene: TRBV6-5

CDR3aa: CASSPEGTLNTEAFF
j_gene: TRBJ1-1
v_gene: TRBV6-5

CDR3aa: CASGTGIGSYEQYF
j_gene: TRBJ2-7
v_gene: TRBV12-5

CDR3aa: CASSQTGPYEQYF
j_gene: TRBJ2-7
v_gene: TRBV3-1/TRBV3-2

CDR3aa: CASSLPGEDPYEQYF
j_gene: TRBJ2-7
v_gene: TRBV13

CDR3aa: CSVEGQGAYEQYF
j_gene: TRBJ2-7
v_gene: TRBV29-1

CDR3aa: CASSRTAFYGYTF
j_gene: TRBJ1-2
v_gene: TRBV3-1/TRBV3-2

CDR3aa: CAISEQSNYGYTF
j_gene: TRBJ1-2
v_gene: TRBV10-3

CDR3aa: CASSKEYREAAFF
j_gene: TRBJ1-1
v_gene: TRBV21-1

CDR3aa: CASSQDFSGAPYEQYF
j_gene: TRBJ2-7
v_gene: TRBV4-2

CDR3aa: CASSPLAGQGTVYGYTF
j_gene: TRBJ1-2
v_gene: TRBV18

CDR3aa: CAWSAGDNTEAFF
j_gene: TRBJ1-1
v_gene: TRBV30

CDR3aa: CASSFSGGHGYTF
j_gene: TRBJ1-2
v_gene: TRBV12-3/TRBV12-4

CDR3aa: CATPPGRCRYEQYF
j_gene: TRBJ2-7
v_gene: TRBV24-1

CDR3aa: CASSLPQGYEQYF
j_gene: TRBJ2-7
v_gene: TRBV7-8

CDR3aa: CASSQRPSLGREGVYGYTF
j_gene: TRBJ1-2
v_gene: TRBV3-1/TRBV3-2

CDR3aa: CASSLTGLSSRNTQYF
j_gene: TRBJ2-3
v_gene: TRBV7-3

CDR3aa: CASSLIRGSPLHF
j_gene: TRBJ1-6
v_gene: TRBV5-4

CDR3aa: CASSGARINQPQHF
j_gene: TRBJ1-5
v_gene: TRBV2

CDR3aa: CASSQELRESSYEQYF
j_gene: TRBJ2-7
v_gene: TRBV4-1

CDR3aa: CASTPDRLNTQYF
j_gene: TRBJ2-3
v_gene: TRBV5-1

CDR3aa: CASREGFERPSTDTQYF
j_gene: TRBJ2-3
v_gene: TRBV18

CDR3aa: CATSDPTGYGYTF
j_gene: TRBJ1-2
v_gene: TRBV24-1

CDR3aa: CSVGNRAPAYEQYF
j_gene: TRBJ2-7
v_gene: TRBV29-1

CDR3aa: CSAGLGGGYGYTF
j_gene: TRBJ1-2
v_gene: TRBV29-1

CDR3aa: CASSLRATNEKLFF
j_gene: TRBJ1-4
v_gene: TRBV27

CDR3aa: CASSFPGLGAGELFF
j_gene: TRBJ2-2
v_gene: TRBV6-2/TRBV6-3

CDR3aa: CASSPWAGASSYEQYF
j_gene: TRBJ2-7
v_gene: TRBV3-1/TRBV3-2

CDR3aa: CASSYSRTASEAFF
j_gene: TRBJ1-1
v_gene: TRBV6-5

CDR3aa: CASSAQQGNSPLHF
j_gene: TRBJ1-6
v_gene: TRBV9

CDR3aa: CASSLLPGDDYGYTF
j_gene: TRBJ1-2
v_gene: TRBV27

CDR3aa: CASSSSGLVKDNEQFF
j_gene: TRBJ2-1
v_gene: TRBV6-5

CDR3aa: CASTTDRERTEAFF
j_gene: TRBJ1-1
v_gene: TRBV28

CDR3aa: CASSLAGTGGYEQYF
j_gene: TRBJ2-7
v_gene: TRBV7-2

CDR3aa: CASSASSGPYNEQFF
j_gene: TRBJ2-1
v_gene: TRBV4-1

CDR3aa: CASTLGGTGDYGYTF
j_gene: TRBJ1-2
v_gene: TRBV5-5

CDR3aa: CASSYGTAGDGELFF
j_gene: TRBJ2-2
v_gene: TRBV6-5

CDR3aa: CASTPGLAGDGEQYF
j_gene: TRBJ2-7
v_gene: TRBV9

CDR3aa: CASGEQETQYF
j_gene: TRBJ2-5
v_gene: TRBV12-5